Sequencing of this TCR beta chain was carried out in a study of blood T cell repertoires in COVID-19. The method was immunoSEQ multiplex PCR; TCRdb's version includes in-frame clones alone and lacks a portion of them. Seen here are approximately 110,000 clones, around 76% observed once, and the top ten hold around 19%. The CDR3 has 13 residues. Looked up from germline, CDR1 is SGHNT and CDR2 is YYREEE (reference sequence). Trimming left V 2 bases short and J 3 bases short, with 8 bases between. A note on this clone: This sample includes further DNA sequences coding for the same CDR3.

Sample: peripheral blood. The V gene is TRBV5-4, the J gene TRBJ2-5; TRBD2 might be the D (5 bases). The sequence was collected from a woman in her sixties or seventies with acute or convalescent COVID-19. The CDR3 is CASSFVGEETQYF. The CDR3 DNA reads TGTGCCAGCAGCTTCGTCGGGGAAGAGACCCAGTACTTC.